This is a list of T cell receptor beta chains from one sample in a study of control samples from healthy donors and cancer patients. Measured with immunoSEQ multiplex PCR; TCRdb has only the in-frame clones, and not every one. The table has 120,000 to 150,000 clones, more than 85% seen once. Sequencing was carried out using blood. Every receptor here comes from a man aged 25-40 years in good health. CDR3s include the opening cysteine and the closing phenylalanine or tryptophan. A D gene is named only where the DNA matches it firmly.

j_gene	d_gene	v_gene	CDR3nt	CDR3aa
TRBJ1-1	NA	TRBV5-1	TGCGCCAGCAGCTTGATGGACAACACTGAAGCTTTCTTT	CASSLMDNTEAFF
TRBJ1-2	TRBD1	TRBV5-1	TGCGCCAGCAGCCCGGGACAGGGGAGCTACACCTTC	CASSPGQGSYTF
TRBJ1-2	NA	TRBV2	TGTGCCAGCAGCTATTTTTCCGGGAACTATGGCTACACCTTC	CASSYFSGNYGYTF
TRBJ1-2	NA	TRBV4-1	TGCGCCAGCAGCCAAGTCGCCAGGGATGGCTACACCTTC	CASSQVARDGYTF
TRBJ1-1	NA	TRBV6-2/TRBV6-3	TGTGCCAGCAGTTACTCGATCCTTTCAGCATTGAACACTGAAGCTTTCTTT	CASSYSILSALNTEAFF
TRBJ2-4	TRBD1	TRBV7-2	TGTGCCAGCAGCATTAAGACAGGGTTTAAAAACATTCAGTACTTC	CASSIKTGFKNIQYF
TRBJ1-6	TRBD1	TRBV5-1	TGCGCCAGCAGCTTGGACGCACAGGGGGCCAGGCGGATTTCACCCCTCCACTTT	CASSLDAQGARRISPLHF
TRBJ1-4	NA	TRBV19	TGTGCCAGTAGCTTAACAGAGCGTAATGAAAAACTGTTTTTT	CASSLTERNEKLFF
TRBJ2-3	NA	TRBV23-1	TGCGCCAGCAGTCAATTGCGGGTAGATACGCAGTATTTT	CASSQLRVDTQYF
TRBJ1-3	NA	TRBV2	TGTGCCAGCAGTGCCTTTACAGGGCCTTCCTCTGGAAACACCATATATTTT	CASSAFTGPSSGNTIYF
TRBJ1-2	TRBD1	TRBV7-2	TGTGCCAGCAGCTTAGCCCGGACAGGGCTTAACTATGGCTACACCTTC	CASSLARTGLNYGYTF
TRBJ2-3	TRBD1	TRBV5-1	TGCGCCAGCAGCTTGGATCTGACAGGGGGCACAGATACGCAGTATTTT	CASSLDLTGGTDTQYF
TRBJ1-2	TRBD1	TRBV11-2	TGTGCCAGCGCGACCCCGGGACAGCACAGTTTAGACTATGGCTACACCTTC	CASATPGQHSLDYGYTF
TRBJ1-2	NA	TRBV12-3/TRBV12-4	TGTGCCAGCAGTTTACGGGTGGGCTATGGCTACACCTTC	CASSLRVGYGYTF
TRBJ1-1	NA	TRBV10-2	TGCGCCAGCAGTGAACTTATGGCATCCTATTTACTTAACACTGAAGCTTTCTTT	CASSELMASYLLNTEAFF
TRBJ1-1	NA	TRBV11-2	TGTGCCAGCAGCCCCCGACAGTTCCAGAACACTGAAGCTTTCTTT	CASSPRQFQNTEAFF
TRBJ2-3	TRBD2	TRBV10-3	TGTGCCATCAGTGAGAGAGCGGGGGGTCTCACAGATACGCAGTATTTT	CAISERAGGLTDTQYF
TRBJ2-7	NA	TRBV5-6	TGTGCCAGCAGCTTCGGACTAACCTACGAGCAGTACTTC	CASSFGLTYEQYF
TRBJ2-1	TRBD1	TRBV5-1	TGCGCCAGCAGCTTTGGGGGACAGGGCAATGAGCAGTTCTTC	CASSFGGQGNEQFF
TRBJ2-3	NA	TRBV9	TGTGCCAGCAGCACTACGACTAGATTTATTGGTGATACGCAGTATTTT	CASSTTTRFIGDTQYF
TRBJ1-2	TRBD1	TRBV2	TGTGCCAGTCCCGGGACAGGGGGGATCAACTATGGCTACACCTTC	CASPGTGGINYGYTF
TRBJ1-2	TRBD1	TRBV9	TGTGCCAGCAGCGTAGGGGACAGGGAAGGCTACACCTTC	CASSVGDREGYTF
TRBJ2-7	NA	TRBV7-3	TGTGCCAGCAGTTCTTACGGGGGCGAGCAGTACTTC	CASSSYGGEQYF
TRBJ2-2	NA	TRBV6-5	TGTGCCAGCAGTTACTCGCTTGGGACAAATACCGGGGAGCTGTTTTTT	CASSYSLGTNTGELFF